This TCR beta chain comes out of a study of lymphopenia after photon versus proton radiotherapy. Regarding the study as a whole: After lymphocyte nadir, photon-treated repertoires showed oligoclonal expansion, especially CD8+ Temra. Under photons, naive T cells and diversity fell while effector/memory populations rose. Post-nadir TCR diversity decline inversely tracked overall survival among those who died.

This CDR3 is 19 amino acids long. With V trimmed by 4 bases and J by 2 bases, 15 bases remained unmatched. Germline V gene data show CDR1 as SGHAT and CDR2 as FQNNGV. Assay: immunoSEQ multiplex PCR; the TCRdb copy retains only in-frame clones and omits some. The repertoire holds tens of thousands of clones, with around 90% as singletons. In the case of this clone: Its matching antigen is unknown.

This sequence joins TRBV11-2 and TRBJ2-2; 8 bases agree with TRBD2. The clonotype comes from a man at least 80 years old with esophageal cancer. The input for sequencing was peripheral blood, taken from a patient treated with proton-based radiotherapy. The CDR3 coding sequence is TGTGCCAGCAGCTCGCGACTAGCGCCAACGCTATATAACACCGGGGAGCTGTTTTTT. The encoded protein is CASSSRLAPTLYNTGELFF.